A selection of T cell receptor beta chains follows, all from one sample in a study of cytomegalovirus exposure and HLA in healthy donors. Sequencing was performed with immunoSEQ multiplex PCR; in TCRdb, only in-frame clones are kept and a portion is missing. Of 150,000 or so clones in the sample, approximately 79% are singletons; the top ten hold 4.3%. Input material: PBMCs. The receptors derive from a man aged 18 to 30 in good health and CMV-seropositive. Each CDR3 is given with its conserved first and last residue. The D gene is left open where the match is weak. Expanded clones get a size class; other rows say once, few or many, or leave the size out.

abundance	d_gene	j_gene	v_gene	CDR3aa	CDR3nt
NA	NA	TRBJ1-5	TRBV6-1	CAGSEAGHSNQPQHF	TGTGCCGGCAGTGAAGCGGGGCATAGCAATCAGCCCCAGCATTTT
few	NA	TRBJ2-7	TRBV6-5	CASSYSTGPAGEQYF	TGTGCCAGCAGTTACTCAACCGGGCCGGCGGGCGAGCAGTACTTC
NA	TRBD1	TRBJ2-5	TRBV5-1	CASSLDRGREETQYF	TGCGCCAGCAGCTTGGACAGGGGAAGGGAGGAGACCCAGTACTTC
NA	NA	TRBJ2-7	TRBV11-2	CASRQGSSYEQYF	TGTGCCAGCAGGCAGGGAAGCTCCTACGAGCAGTACTTC
few	NA	TRBJ2-5	TRBV6-6	CASGPGDQETQYF	TGTGCCAGCGGCCCGGGGGACCAAGAGACCCAGTACTTC
NA	TRBD1	TRBJ1-2	TRBV5-1	CASSLEGANYGYTF	TGCGCCAGCAGCTTAGAGGGGGCCAACTATGGCTACACCTTC
NA	NA	TRBJ1-2	TRBV6-5	CASSYRGGNYGYTF	TGTGCCAGCAGTTACCGCGGGGGAAACTATGGCTACACCTTC
NA	TRBD1	TRBJ1-1	TRBV6-6	CASSYFGTGKAFF	TGTGCCAGCAGTTACTTCGGGACAGGGAAAGCTTTCTTT
NA	NA	TRBJ2-3	TRBV18	CASSPSDSSTDTQYF	TGTGCCAGCTCACCTTCGGACAGTTCCACAGATACGCAGTATTTT
NA	TRBD1	TRBJ1-2	TRBV5-1	CASIGQGAKGGYTF	TGCGCCAGCATCGGACAGGGGGCGAAGGGTGGCTACACCTTC
NA	TRBD1	TRBJ2-7	TRBV7-2	CASGQGAREQYF	TGTGCCAGCGGGCAGGGGGCGCGTGAGCAGTACTTC
once	NA	TRBJ1-2	TRBV28	CASSSPDRFYGYTF	TGTGCCAGCAGCTCACCTGACAGGTTCTATGGCTACACCTTC
few	TRBD1	TRBJ1-2	TRBV25-1	CASSHTWDRDGYTF	TGTGCCAGCAGTCATACGTGGGACAGAGATGGCTACACCTTC
few	NA	TRBJ2-7	TRBV10-3	CAAGTTESGEQYF	TGTGCCGCCGGAACTACAGAGTCGGGGGAGCAGTACTTC
NA	NA	TRBJ1-5	TRBV10-3	CAISESLGVNQPQHF	TGTGCCATCAGTGAGTCTTTAGGGGTAAATCAGCCCCAGCATTTT
NA	TRBD2	TRBJ2-3	TRBV7-2	CASTIAGEYTQYF	TGTGCCAGCACGATAGCGGGAGAATATACGCAGTATTTT
NA	NA	TRBJ2-3	TRBV19	CASSMGSGFTDTQYF	TGTGCCAGTAGTATGGGGTCAGGGTTCACAGATACGCAGTATTTT
NA	NA	TRBJ2-7	TRBV21-1	CASSKELANSYEQYF	TGTGCCAGCAGCAAAGAACTAGCTAACTCCTACGAGCAGTACTTC
NA	TRBD1	TRBJ2-3	TRBV5-1	CASSLGTGGRTDTQYF	TGCGCCAGCAGCTTGGGGACAGGGGGCAGAACAGATACGCAGTATTTT
NA	NA	TRBJ2-7	TRBV5-4	CASSRPDYAAEQYF	TGTGCCAGCAGCCGCCCGGACTATGCGGCCGAGCAGTACTTC
few	TRBD1	TRBJ2-2	TRBV5-1	CASNVQGVDTGELFF	TGCGCCAGCAACGTACAGGGGGTCGACACCGGGGAGCTGTTTTTT
few	TRBD1	TRBJ2-2	TRBV19	CASRDRGTTGELFF	TGTGCCAGTAGAGACAGGGGGACCACCGGGGAGCTGTTTTTT
NA	NA	TRBJ1-1	TRBV9	CASSPGGVNTEAFF	TGTGCCAGCAGCCCTGGGGGGGTGAACACTGAAGCTTTCTTT
NA	NA	TRBJ1-4	TRBV7-6	CASSLGPQAFDEKLFF	TGTGCCAGCAGCTTAGGCCCTCAGGCATTCGATGAAAAACTGTTTTTT